This TCR beta chain was documented in a study of blood T cells in healthy people across ages. CDR3 length: 10 amino acids. Looked up from germline, CDR1 is SQVTM and CDR2 is ANQGSEA. V lost 0 bases to trimming and J lost 6 bases, with 2 bases between them. This clonotype was seen only a few times. Then a second PCR, running about 6 to 11 cycles, was carried out with a sample-barcoded 5' primer and a J-beta primer mix. MiXCR was run by TCRdb on the 5' RACE reads, yielding one entry per CDR3 protein. Of roughly 800,000 distinct CDR3 sequences listed, just under 25% are singletons. The same sample was also used in a study of T cells of mothers and their children. Per that paper: Samples came from three healthy Caucasian mothers and their six children. Second-PCR amplification with M1S added sample barcodes and 2-4 random nucleotides.

The specimen was blood. The clonotype originates from a boy under 18 in good health. The chain recombines TRBV29-1 with TRBJ1-2, with unresolved D. The DNA for the CDR3 is TGCAGCGTTGAAGAGAATGGCTACACCTTC. Protein: CSVEENGYTF.